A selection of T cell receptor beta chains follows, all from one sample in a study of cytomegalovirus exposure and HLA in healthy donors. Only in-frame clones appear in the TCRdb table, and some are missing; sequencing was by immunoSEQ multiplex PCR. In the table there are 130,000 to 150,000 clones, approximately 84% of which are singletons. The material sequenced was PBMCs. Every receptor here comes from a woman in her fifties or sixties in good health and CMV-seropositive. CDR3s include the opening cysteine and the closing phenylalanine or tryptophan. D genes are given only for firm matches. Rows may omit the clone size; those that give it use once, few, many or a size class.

CDR3nt: TGTGCCTGGAGCCGTGAGCTCTCTGGGGCCAACGTCCTGACTTTC
CDR3aa: CAWSRELSGANVLTF
j_gene: TRBJ2-6
d_gene: NA
v_gene: TRBV30
abundance: NA

CDR3nt: TGTGCCAGCAGTCCCGGGATCCTAGGGGATACGCAGTATTTT
CDR3aa: CASSPGILGDTQYF
j_gene: TRBJ2-3
d_gene: NA
v_gene: TRBV28
abundance: NA

CDR3nt: TGTGCCATCAGTGAGTCCGGCGGGAGGGCCTACGAGCAGTACTTC
CDR3aa: CAISESGGRAYEQYF
j_gene: TRBJ2-7
d_gene: TRBD2
v_gene: TRBV10-3
abundance: NA

CDR3nt: TGCGCCAGCAGCCAAGAGGGAAAGGGGGCTTACGAGCAGTACTTC
CDR3aa: CASSQEGKGAYEQYF
j_gene: TRBJ2-7
d_gene: TRBD1
v_gene: TRBV4-3
abundance: NA

CDR3nt: TGTGCCAGCAGTTTGACTCGCAGACGGAACACTGAAGCTTTCTTT
CDR3aa: CASSLTRRRNTEAFF
j_gene: TRBJ1-1
d_gene: NA
v_gene: TRBV28
abundance: NA

CDR3nt: TGCGCCAGCAGCCAAGGACAGTCCACAGATACGCAGTATTTT
CDR3aa: CASSQGQSTDTQYF
j_gene: TRBJ2-3
d_gene: NA
v_gene: TRBV5-1
abundance: NA

CDR3nt: TGTGCCAGCAGCTTAGGGCCCCAAGGGGCAGATACGCAGTATTTT
CDR3aa: CASSLGPQGADTQYF
j_gene: TRBJ2-3
d_gene: NA
v_gene: TRBV13
abundance: NA

CDR3nt: TGCGCCAGCAGCCAATCGTCGCGTGGGGGACAGGGGGATGAAGCTTTCTTT
CDR3aa: CASSQSSRGGQGDEAFF
j_gene: TRBJ1-1
d_gene: TRBD1
v_gene: TRBV4-1
abundance: few

CDR3nt: TGTGCCAGCACCCCGTCAGTTGGACAGGGGGCAGCTGGGGCCAACGTCCTGACTTTC
CDR3aa: CASTPSVGQGAAGANVLTF
j_gene: TRBJ2-6
d_gene: TRBD1
v_gene: TRBV28
abundance: NA

CDR3nt: TGCGCCAGCAGCCCCCGGGGCTCTGGAAACACCATATATTTT
CDR3aa: CASSPRGSGNTIYF
j_gene: TRBJ1-3
d_gene: NA
v_gene: TRBV5-1
abundance: NA

CDR3nt: TGTGCCAGCAGCGCACAGGGACAGGGAGGCACTGAAGCTTTCTTT
CDR3aa: CASSAQGQGGTEAFF
j_gene: TRBJ1-1
d_gene: TRBD1
v_gene: TRBV7-3
abundance: few

CDR3nt: TGTGCCAGCAGTGAAACTAGCGGGAGGGCCTTCTACGAGCAGTACTTC
CDR3aa: CASSETSGRAFYEQYF
j_gene: TRBJ2-7
d_gene: TRBD2
v_gene: TRBV28
abundance: NA

CDR3nt: TGTGCCAGCAGGGGACAGATCGGAAACACCATATATTTT
CDR3aa: CASRGQIGNTIYF
j_gene: TRBJ1-3
d_gene: TRBD1
v_gene: TRBV27
abundance: once

CDR3nt: TGTGCCAGCAGCTTATCTGACAAAAGCTACGAGCAGTACTTC
CDR3aa: CASSLSDKSYEQYF
j_gene: TRBJ2-7
d_gene: NA
v_gene: TRBV7-6
abundance: once

CDR3nt: TGTGCCAGCAGCGTAGAAGGAACAGACAGCCAAGAGACCCAGTACTTC
CDR3aa: CASSVEGTDSQETQYF
j_gene: TRBJ2-5
d_gene: NA
v_gene: TRBV9
abundance: NA